The TCR beta chain described here comes from a study of breast tumors, draining lymph nodes, adjacent tissues. Points from the study as a whole: Most tumor T cells seemingly derive from lymph node, then expand in tumor.

TCRdb reanalysed the multiplex PCR reads using MiXCR and keeps one entry per CDR3 protein. In the table there are tens of thousands of distinct CDR3 sequences, 25% to 35% of which are singletons. Axillary draining lymph nodes of breast cancer patients supplied the node samples. In this sample, this clonotype turned up many times. Its target is unknown. Sequencing was carried out using axillary lymph node tissue. The TCR comes from a female donor with breast cancer. Some clones in this sample may be carry-over from other donors' samples.

CDR3 loop: CATSRDEGWGTDTQYF. CDR3 nucleotide sequence: TGTGCCACCAGCAGAGACGAGGGATGGGGCACAGATACGCAGTATTTT. The chain recombines TRBV15 with TRBJ2-3, with D perhaps TRBD2 (5 bases). Looked up from germline, CDR1 is LNHNV and CDR2 is YYDKDF (reference sequence). Between the trimmed V and J ends, which lost 0 bases and 1 base, there was a span of 11 bases. The CDR3 length is 16 residues. Complete variable domain (other parts from reference TRBV15 and TRBJ2-3): DAMVIQNPRYQVTQFGKPVTLSCSQTLNHNVMYWYQQKSSQAPKLLFHYYDKDFNNEADTPDNFQSRRPNTSFCFLDIRSPGLGDTAMYLCATSRDEGWGTDTQYFGPGTRLTVL.